This entry is about one T cell receptor (beta chain). The ends were cut back, 0 bases at V and 6 bases at J, with 11 bases in the middle. The CDR3 is 14 residues long. Germline V gene lookup returns CDR1 SGDLS and CDR2 YYNGEE. TCRdb keeps only in-frame clones here, not all; method: immunoSEQ multiplex PCR. The repertoire holds 94,000 or so clones, with roughly nine tenths as singletons. The data stem from a study of T cell responses to AZD1222 COVID-19 vaccine. Study-wide context: Some second doses came at about 4 weeks and others at about 12 weeks; these were pooled.

This material consisted of peripheral blood, taken on day 0 of AZD1222 vaccination. The gene calls are TRBV9 and TRBJ2-3, with D uncertain. The TCR comes from an adult in good health. CDR3 in DNA: TGTGCCAGCAGCGTAGGTGGCAAGGAGGATACGCAGTATTTT. Protein: CASSVGGKEDTQYF.